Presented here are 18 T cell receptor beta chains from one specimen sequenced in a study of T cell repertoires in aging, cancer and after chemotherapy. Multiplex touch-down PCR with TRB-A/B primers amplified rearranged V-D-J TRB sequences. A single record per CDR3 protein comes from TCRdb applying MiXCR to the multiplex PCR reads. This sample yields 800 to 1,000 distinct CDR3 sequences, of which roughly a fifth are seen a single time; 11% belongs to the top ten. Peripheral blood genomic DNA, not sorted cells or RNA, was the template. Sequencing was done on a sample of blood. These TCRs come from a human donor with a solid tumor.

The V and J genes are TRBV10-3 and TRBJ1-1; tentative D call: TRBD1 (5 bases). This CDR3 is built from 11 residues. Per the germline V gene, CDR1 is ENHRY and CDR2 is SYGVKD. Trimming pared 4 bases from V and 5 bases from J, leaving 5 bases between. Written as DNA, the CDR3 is TGTGCCATCAGTGGGGGGACTGAAGCTTTCTTT. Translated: CAISGGTEAFF.

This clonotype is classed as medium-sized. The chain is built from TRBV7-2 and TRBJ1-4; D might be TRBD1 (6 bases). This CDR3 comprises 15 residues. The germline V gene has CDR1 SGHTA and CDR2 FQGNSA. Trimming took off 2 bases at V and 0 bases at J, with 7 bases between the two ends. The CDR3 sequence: CASSLRQATNEKLFF. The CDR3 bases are TGTGCCAGCAGCTTAAGACAGGCAACTAATGAAAAACTGTTTTTT. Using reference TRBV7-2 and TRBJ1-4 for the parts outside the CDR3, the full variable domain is GAGVSQSPSNKVTEKGKDVELRCDPISGHTALYWYRQSLGQGLEFLIYFQGNSAPDKSGLPSDRFSAERTGGSVSTLTIQRTQQEDSAVYLCASSLRQATNEKLFFGSGTQLSVL.

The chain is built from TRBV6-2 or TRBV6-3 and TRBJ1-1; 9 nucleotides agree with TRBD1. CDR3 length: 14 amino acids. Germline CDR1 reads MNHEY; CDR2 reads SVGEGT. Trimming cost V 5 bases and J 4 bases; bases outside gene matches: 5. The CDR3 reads CASSATGGATEAFF. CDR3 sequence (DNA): TGTGCCAGCAGTGCCACAGGGGGCGCCACTGAAGCTTTCTTT.

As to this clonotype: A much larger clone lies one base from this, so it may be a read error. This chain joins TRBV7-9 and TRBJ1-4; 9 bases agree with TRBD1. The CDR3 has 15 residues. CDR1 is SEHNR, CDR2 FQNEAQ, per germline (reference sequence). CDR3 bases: TGTGACAGCAGCTCTAGGACAGGGGAGAATGAAAAACTGTTTTTT. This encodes CDSSSRTGENEKLFF.

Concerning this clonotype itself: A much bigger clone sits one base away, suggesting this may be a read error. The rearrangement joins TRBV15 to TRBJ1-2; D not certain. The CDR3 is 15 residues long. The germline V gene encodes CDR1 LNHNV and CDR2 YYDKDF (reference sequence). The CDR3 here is CATTREREAFYGYTF. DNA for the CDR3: TGTGCCACCACCAGAGAACGGGAGGCATTCTATGGCTACACCTTC. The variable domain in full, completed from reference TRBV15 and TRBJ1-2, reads DAMVIQNPRYQVTQFGKPVTLSCSQTLNHNVMYWYQQKSSQAPKLLFHYYDKDFNNEADTPDNFQSRRPNTSFCFLDIRSPGLGDTAMYLCATTREREAFYGYTFGSGTRLTVV.

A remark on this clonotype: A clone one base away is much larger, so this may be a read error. The CDR3 sequence is CASSAGISGNTIYF. The CDR3 DNA reads TGTGCCAGCAGTGCGGGTATCTCTGGAAACACCATATATTTT. The chain joins TRBV6-1 to TRBJ1-3; D not resolved. The V and J ends lost 4 bases and 0 bases respectively, with 7 bases between them. The CDR3 totals 14 residues. Germline assignment: CDR1 MNHNS and CDR2 SASEGT.

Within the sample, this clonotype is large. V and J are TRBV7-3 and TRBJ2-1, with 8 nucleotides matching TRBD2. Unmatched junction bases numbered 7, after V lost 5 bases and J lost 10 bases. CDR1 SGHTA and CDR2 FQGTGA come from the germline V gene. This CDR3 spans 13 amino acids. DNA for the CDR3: TGTGCCAGCAGCCCAGGACTAGCACGAGAGCAGTTCTTC. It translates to CASSPGLAREQFF.

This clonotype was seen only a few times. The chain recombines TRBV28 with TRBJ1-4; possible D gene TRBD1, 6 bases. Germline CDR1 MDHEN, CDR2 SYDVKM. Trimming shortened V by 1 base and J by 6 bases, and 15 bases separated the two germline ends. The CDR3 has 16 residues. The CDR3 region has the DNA TGTGCCAGCAGTTTATTCGTCAGGGGCGGCGATGAAAAACTGTTTTTT. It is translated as CASSLFVRGGDEKLFF.

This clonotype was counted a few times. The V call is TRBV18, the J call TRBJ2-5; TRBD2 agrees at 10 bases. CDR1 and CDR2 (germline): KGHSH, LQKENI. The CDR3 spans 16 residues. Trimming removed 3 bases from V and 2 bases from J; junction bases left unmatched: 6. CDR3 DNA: TGTGCCAGCTCACCTCGGGGTAGCGGGAGGCAAGAGACCCAGTACTTC. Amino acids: CASSPRGSGRQETQYF.

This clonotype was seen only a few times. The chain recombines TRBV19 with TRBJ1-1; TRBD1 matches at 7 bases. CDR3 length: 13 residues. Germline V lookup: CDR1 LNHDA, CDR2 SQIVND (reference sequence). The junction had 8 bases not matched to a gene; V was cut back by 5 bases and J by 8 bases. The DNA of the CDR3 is TGTGCCAGTAGTCCCCGACAGGGCAAAGAAGCTTTCTTT. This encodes CASSPRQGKEAFF.

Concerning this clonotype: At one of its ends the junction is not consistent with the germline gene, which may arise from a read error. The CDR3 loop is CASSERLGANTEAFF. DNA of the CDR3: TGTGCAAGCAGCGAAAGGTTGGGGGCGAACACTGAAGCTTTCTTT. This chain connects TRBV7-2 to TRBJ1-1, with D perhaps matching TRBD1 (6 bases). The CDR3 loop spans 15 amino acids. Germline V CDR1 and CDR2: SGHTA, FQGNSA.

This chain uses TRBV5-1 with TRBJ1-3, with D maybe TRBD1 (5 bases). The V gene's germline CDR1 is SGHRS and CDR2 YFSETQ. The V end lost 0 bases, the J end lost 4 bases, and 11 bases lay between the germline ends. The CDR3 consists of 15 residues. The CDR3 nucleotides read TGCGCCAGCAGCTTGGGACAGAGAGGAGGAAACACCATATATTTT. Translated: CASSLGQRGGNTIYF.

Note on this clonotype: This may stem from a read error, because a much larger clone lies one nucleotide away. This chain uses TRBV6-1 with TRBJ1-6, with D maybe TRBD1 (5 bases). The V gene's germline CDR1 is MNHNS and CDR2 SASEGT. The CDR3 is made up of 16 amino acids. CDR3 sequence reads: CASSYGREAGYSHLHF. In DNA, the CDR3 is TGTGCCAGCAGTTACGGGAGAGAGGCAGGGTATTCACACCTCCACTTT.

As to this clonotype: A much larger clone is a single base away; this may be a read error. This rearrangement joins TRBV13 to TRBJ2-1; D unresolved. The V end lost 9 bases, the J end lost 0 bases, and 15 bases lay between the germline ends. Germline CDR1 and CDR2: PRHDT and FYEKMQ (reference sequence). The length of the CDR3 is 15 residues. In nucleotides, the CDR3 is TGTGCCAGAAGCGCCAGAAGGTACTCCTACAATGAGCAGTTCTTC. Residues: CARSARRYSYNEQFF.

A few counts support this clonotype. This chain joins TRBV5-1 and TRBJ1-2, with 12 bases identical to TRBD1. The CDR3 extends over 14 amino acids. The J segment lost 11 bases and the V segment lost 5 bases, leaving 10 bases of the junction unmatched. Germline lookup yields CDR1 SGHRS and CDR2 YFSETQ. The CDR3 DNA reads TGCGCCAGCAGAGATACCGGGACAGGGGGCGTTTACACCTTC. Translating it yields CASRDTGTGGVYTF.

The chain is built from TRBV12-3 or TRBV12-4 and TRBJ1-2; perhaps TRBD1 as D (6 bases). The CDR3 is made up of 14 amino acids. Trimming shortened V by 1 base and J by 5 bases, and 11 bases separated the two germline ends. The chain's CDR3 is CASSLGQGRYGYTF. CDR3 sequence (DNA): TGTGCCAGCAGTTTAGGGCAGGGGAGGTATGGCTACACCTTC.

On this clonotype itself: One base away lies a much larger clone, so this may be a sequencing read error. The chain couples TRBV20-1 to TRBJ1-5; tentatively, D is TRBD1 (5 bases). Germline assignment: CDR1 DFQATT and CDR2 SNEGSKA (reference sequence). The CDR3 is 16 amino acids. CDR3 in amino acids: CSASISAGRSIQPQHF. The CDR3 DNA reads TGCAGTGCTTCCATTTCGGCAGGGCGGAGCATTCAGCCCCAGCATTTT.

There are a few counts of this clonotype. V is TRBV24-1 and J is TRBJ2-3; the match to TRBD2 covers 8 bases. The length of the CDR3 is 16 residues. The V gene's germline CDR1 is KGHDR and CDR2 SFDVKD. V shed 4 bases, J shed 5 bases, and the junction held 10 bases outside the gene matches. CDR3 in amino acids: CATSESVLAGLDTQYF. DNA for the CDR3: TGTGCCACCAGTGAATCAGTGCTAGCGGGCTTAGATACGCAGTATTTT.